Included here is one TCR beta chain sequence, with context. This sample stems from a study of blood T cell repertoires in COVID-19. The assay was immunoSEQ multiplex PCR, and TCRdb's table has in-frame clones only and misses some. The sample yields 400,000 to 500,000 clones, roughly 90% seen once. The ends were cut back, 5 bases at V and 4 bases at J, with 10 bases in the middle. Germline CDR1 GTSNPN, CDR2 SVGIG (reference sequence). This CDR3 spans 12 amino acids. The V and J genes are TRBV30 and TRBJ2-3; D gene ambiguous. The TCR sequence derives from a woman between 35 and 50 years old who had recovered from COVID-19. The sample was PBMCs or T cells enriched from blood (not recorded which). The CDR3 bases are TGTGCCTGGGGGCTTCGGGCAGATACGCAGTATTTT. Its translation is CAWGLRADTQYF.